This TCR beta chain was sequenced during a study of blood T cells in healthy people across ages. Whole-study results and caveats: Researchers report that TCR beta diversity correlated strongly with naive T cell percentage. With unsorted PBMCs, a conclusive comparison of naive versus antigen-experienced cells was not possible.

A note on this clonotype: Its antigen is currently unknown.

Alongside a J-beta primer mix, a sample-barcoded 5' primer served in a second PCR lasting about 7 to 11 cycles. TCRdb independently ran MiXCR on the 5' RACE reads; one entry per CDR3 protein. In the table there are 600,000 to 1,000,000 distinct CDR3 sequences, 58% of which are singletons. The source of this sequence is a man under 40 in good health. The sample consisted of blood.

In DNA, the CDR3 is TGCAGTGCTAGGGAGACAGGTGGCGCTCAGTTGGGCGGCTACACCTTC. Encoded protein: CSARETGGAQLGGYTF. The V call is TRBV20-1, the J call TRBJ1-2; TRBD1 might be the D (6 bases). CDR3 length equals 16 residues. V lost 3 bases and J 8 bases, leaving 25 bases between the germline ends. Germline V CDR1 and CDR2: DFQATT, SNEGSKA (reference sequence).